Following are 6 T cell receptor beta chains from one sample sequenced in a study of OX40 agonist ivuxolimab in advanced cancers. The assay was immunoSEQ multiplex PCR, and TCRdb's table has in-frame clones only and misses some. The sample carries approximately 130,000 clones, approximately 90% recorded once. Here the sequenced sample was CD4+ or CD8+ T cells sorted from blood, taken in a trial of the OX40 agonist ivuxolimab. These receptors came from an adult with an advanced solid tumor such as melanoma, head and neck, liver or kidney cancer.

This sequence joins TRBV11-3 and TRBJ2-7; D not resolved. V lost 5 bases, J lost 1 base, and 9 bases lay in between. This CDR3 is built from 13 residues. The germline V gene encodes CDR1 SGHNT and CDR2 YENEEA. CDR3 in DNA: TGTGCCAGCAGCCCTTCGGCATCCTACGAGCAGTACTTC. The encoded protein is CASSPSASYEQYF.

This chain connects TRBV5-6 to TRBJ1-5, with a tentative D call TRBD1 (5 bases). Germline V gives CDR1 SGHDT, CDR2 YYEEEE. With 2 bases removed from V and 2 bases from J, the gap between germline ends came to 11 bases. The length of the CDR3 is 15 residues. DNA of the CDR3: TGTGCCAGCAGCTTTATGGGACGGGGCAATCAGCCCCAGCATTTT. Its protein is CASSFMGRGNQPQHF.

V gene TRBV18 combines with J gene TRBJ2-7; TRBD1 matches 7 bases. This CDR3 region has 14 residues. The germline V gene has CDR1 KGHSH and CDR2 LQKENI. Losses at the gene ends were 5 bases for V and 5 bases for J; bases not matched to a gene: 9. CDR3: CASSTLVQGNEQYF. In DNA, the CDR3 is TGTGCCAGCTCAACACTGGTACAGGGGAACGAGCAGTACTTC.

The rearrangement links TRBV28 to TRBJ1-1, with D hard to call. V lost 2 bases, J lost 3 bases, and 10 bases lay in between. The CDR3 sequence is 14 residues long. The germline CDR1 and CDR2 sequences are MDHEN and SYDVKM. The CDR3 spells CASSLGRRDTEAFF. CDR3 coding DNA: TGTGCCAGCAGTTTAGGGAGACGCGACACTGAAGCTTTCTTT.

The sample holds one count of this clone. The rearrangement joins TRBV30 to TRBJ1-1; weak D call: TRBD1 (5 bases). From germline, CDR1 is GTSNPN and CDR2 SVGIG (reference sequence). With 4 bases removed from V and 6 bases from J, the gap between germline ends came to 21 bases. There are 15 residues in the CDR3. The CDR3 spells CAWTIGGNRAPEAFF. For the CDR3, the DNA is TGTGCCTGGACCATTGGGGGGAATCGGGCCCCTGAAGCTTTCTTT.

In its sample, this clone was seen once. The chain employs TRBV27 and TRBJ2-6; D ambiguous. The V end was cut by 7 bases, the J end by 0 bases, with 7 bases between. The germline CDR1 and CDR2 sequences are MNHEY and SMNVEV (reference sequence). CDR3 size: 14 residues. The CDR3 sequence is CASTADSGANVLTF. CDR3 nucleotide sequence: TGTGCCAGCACCGCGGACTCTGGGGCCAACGTCCTGACTTTC. The full variable domain, with the rest looked up from reference TRBV27 and TRBJ2-6, is EAQVTQNPRYLITVTGKKLTVTCSQNMNHEYMSWYRQDPGLGLRQIYYSMNVEVTDKGDVPEGYKVSRKEKRNFPLILESPSPNQTSLYFCASTADSGANVLTFGAGSRLTVL.